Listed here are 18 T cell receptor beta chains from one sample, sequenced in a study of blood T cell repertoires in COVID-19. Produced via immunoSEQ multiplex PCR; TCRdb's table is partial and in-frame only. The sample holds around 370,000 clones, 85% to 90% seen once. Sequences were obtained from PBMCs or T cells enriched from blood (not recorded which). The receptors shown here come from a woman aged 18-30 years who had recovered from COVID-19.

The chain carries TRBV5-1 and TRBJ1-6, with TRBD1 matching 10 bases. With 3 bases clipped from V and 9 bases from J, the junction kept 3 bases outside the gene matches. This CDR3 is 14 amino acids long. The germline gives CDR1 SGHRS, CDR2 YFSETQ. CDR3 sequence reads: CASSSDRGSSPLHF. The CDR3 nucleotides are TGCGCCAGCAGCTCGGACAGGGGGAGTTCACCCCTCCACTTT.

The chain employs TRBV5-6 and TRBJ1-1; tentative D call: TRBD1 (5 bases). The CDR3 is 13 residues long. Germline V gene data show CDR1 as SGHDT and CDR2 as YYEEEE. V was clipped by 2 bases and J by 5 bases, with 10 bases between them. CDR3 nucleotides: TGTGCCAGCAGCTTTCAGGGTGGAACTGAAGCTTTCTTT. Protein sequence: CASSFQGGTEAFF.

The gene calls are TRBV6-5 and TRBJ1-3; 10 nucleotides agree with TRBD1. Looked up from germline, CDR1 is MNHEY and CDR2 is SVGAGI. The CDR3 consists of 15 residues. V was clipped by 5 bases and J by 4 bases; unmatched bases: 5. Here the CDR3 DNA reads TGTGCCAGCAGTCGACAGGGGGCATCAGGAAACACCATATATTTT. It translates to CASSRQGASGNTIYF.

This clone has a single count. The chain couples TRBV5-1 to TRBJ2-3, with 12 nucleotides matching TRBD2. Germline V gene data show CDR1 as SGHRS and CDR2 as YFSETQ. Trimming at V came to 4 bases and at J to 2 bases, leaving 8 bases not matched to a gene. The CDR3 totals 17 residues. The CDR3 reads CASSPIGTSGFTDTQYF. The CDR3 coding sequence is TGCGCCAGCAGCCCAATTGGGACTAGCGGGTTCACAGATACGCAGTATTTT.

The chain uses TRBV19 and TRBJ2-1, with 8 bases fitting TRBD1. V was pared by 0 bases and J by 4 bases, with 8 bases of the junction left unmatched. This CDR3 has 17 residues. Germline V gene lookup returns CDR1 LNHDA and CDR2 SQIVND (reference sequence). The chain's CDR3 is CASSIDRGQATYNEQFF. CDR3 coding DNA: TGTGCCAGTAGTATAGATCGGGGACAGGCTACTTACAATGAGCAGTTCTTC.

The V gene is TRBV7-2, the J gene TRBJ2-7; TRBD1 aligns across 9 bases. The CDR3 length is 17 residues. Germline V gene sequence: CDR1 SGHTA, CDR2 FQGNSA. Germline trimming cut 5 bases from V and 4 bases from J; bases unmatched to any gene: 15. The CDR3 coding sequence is TGTGCCAGCAGCGAGGACGGGACAGGGTTAAGAGCTTACGAGCAGTACTTC. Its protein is CASSEDGTGLRAYEQYF. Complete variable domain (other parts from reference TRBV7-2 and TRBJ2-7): GAGVSQSPSNKVTEKGKDVELRCDPISGHTALYWYRQSLGQGLEFLIYFQGNSAPDKSGLPSDRFSAERTGGSVSTLTIQRTQQEDSAVYLCASSEDGTGLRAYEQYFGPGTRLTVT.

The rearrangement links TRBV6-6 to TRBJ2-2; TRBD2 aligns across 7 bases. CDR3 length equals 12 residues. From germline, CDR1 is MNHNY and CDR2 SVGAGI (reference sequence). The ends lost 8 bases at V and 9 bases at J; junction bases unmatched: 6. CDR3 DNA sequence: TGTGCCAGCTTGGGGAGGGTGCGGGAGCTGTTTTTT. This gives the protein CASLGRVRELFF.

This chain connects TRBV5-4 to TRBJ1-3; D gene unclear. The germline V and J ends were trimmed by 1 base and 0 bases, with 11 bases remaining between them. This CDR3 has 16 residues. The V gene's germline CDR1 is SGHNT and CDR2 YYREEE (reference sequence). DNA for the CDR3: TGTGCCAGCAGCTTGAACGCGGATTCCTCTGGAAACACCATATATTTT. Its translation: CASSLNADSSGNTIYF.

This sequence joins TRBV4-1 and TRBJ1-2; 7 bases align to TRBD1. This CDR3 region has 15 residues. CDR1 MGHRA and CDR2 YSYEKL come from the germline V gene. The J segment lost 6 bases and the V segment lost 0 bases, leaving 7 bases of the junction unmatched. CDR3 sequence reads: CASSQEGATGDGYTF. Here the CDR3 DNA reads TGCGCCAGCAGCCAAGAGGGAGCTACAGGGGATGGCTACACCTTC.

The CDR3 sequence is CASSDLRGETNYNEQFF. DNA for the CDR3: TGTGCCAGCAGTGATCTTCGGGGGGAAACAAATTACAATGAGCAGTTCTTC. The chain combines TRBV25-1 with TRBJ2-1; 7 positions match TRBD2. V gave up 3 bases and J gave up 4 bases; unmatched junction bases: 12. This CDR3 region has 17 residues. The V gene's germline CDR1 is MGHDK and CDR2 SYGVNS.

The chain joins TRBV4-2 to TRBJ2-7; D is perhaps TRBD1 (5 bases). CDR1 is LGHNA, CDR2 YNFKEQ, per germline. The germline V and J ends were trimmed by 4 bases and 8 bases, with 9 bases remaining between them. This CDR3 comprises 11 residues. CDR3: CASSRPGKQYF. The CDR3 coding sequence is TGTGCCAGCAGCCGACCAGGGAAGCAGTACTTC.

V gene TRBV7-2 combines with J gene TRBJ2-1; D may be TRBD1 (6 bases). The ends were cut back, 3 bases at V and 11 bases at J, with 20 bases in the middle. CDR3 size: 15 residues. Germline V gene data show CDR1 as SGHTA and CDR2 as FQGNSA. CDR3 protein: CASSLVNLDREKQFF. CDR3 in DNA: TGTGCCAGCAGCTTGGTAAACCTGGACAGAGAAAAGCAGTTCTTC.

As DNA, the CDR3 is TGTGCCAGCAGCCGACCGACAGGGTCGGGAAACACCATATATTTT. This gives the protein CASSRPTGSGNTIYF. The chain joins TRBV7-9 to TRBJ1-3; the match to TRBD1 covers 7 bases. The CDR3 runs 15 residues. Losses at the gene ends were 5 bases for V and 4 bases for J; bases not matched to a gene: 8. Germline CDR1 reads SEHNR; CDR2 reads FQNEAQ (reference sequence).

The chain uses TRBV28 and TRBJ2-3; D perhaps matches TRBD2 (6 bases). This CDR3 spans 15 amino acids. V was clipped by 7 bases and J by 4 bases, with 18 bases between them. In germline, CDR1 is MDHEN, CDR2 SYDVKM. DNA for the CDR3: TGTGCCAGCAACCTAGGGGACGGAGGGGCAGATACGCAGTATTTT. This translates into CASNLGDGGADTQYF.

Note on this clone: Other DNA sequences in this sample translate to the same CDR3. The CDR3 is CASSLGQGAYNEQFF. Written as DNA, the CDR3 is TGTGCCAGCAGCTTAGGACAGGGTGCCTACAATGAGCAGTTCTTC. The V call is TRBV5-6, the J call TRBJ2-1; 8 bases fit TRBD1. Per the germline V gene, CDR1 is SGHDT and CDR2 is YYEEEE. CDR3 size: 15 residues. With 2 bases clipped from V and 2 bases from J, the junction kept 3 bases outside the gene matches.

DNA for the CDR3: TGCGCCAGCAGCTGGGGCGTCGGGGGGAACACTGAAGCTTTCTTT. Translation: CASSWGVGGNTEAFF. This rearrangement joins TRBV5-1 to TRBJ1-1, with D possibly being TRBD1 (5 bases). Trimming left V 3 bases short and J 1 base short, with 13 bases between. The CDR3 has 15 amino acids. Germline V gives CDR1 SGHRS, CDR2 YFSETQ.

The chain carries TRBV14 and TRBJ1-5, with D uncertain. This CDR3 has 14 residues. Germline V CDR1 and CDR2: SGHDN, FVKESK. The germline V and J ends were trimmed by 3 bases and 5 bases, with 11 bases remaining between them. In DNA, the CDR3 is TGTGCCAGCAGCCAGGCGGGGAACTATCAGCCCCAGCATTTT. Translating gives CASSQAGNYQPQHF.

In nucleotides, the CDR3 is TGTGCCAGCAGACAGGGGGCTCACGAGCAGTACTTC. This codes for CASRQGAHEQYF. This rearrangement joins TRBV3-1 (or the pseudogene TRBV3-2) to TRBJ2-7, with 9 bases matching TRBD1. Germline V lookup: CDR1 LGHDT, CDR2 YNNKEL (reference sequence). With 6 bases clipped from V and 5 bases from J, the junction kept 2 bases outside the gene matches. This CDR3 has 12 amino acids.